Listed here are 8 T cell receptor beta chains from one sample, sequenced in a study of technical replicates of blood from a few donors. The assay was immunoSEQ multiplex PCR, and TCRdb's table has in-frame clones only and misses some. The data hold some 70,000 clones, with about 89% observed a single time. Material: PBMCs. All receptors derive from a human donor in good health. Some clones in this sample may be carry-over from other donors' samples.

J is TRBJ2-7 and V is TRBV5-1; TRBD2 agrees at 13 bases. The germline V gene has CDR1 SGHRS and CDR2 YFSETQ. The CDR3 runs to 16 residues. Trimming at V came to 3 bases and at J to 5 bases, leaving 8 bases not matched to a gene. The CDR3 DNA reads TGCGCCAGCAGCTCGACTAGCGGGGGGACCTTTCACGAGCAGTACTTC. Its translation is CASSSTSGGTFHEQYF.

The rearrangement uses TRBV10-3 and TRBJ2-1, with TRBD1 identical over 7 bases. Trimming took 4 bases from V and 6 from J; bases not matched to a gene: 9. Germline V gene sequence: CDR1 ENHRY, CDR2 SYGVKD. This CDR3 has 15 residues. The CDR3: CAISGTGTAFNEQFF. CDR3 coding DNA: TGTGCCATCAGTGGCACCGGGACAGCTTTCAATGAGCAGTTCTTC.

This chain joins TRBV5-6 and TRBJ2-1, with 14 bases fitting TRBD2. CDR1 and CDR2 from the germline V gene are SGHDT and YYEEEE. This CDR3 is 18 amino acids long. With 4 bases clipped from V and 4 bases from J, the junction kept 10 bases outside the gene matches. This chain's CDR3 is CASSPGLAGGRGYNEQFF. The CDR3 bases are TGTGCCAGCAGCCCCGGACTAGCGGGGGGCCGGGGGTACAATGAGCAGTTCTTC.

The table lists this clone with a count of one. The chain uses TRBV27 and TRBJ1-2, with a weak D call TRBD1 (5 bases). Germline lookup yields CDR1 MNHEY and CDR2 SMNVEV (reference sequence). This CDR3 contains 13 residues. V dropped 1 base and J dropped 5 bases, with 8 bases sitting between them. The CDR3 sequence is CASSLLGGYGYTF. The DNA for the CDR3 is TGTGCCAGCAGTTTATTGGGGGGTTATGGCTACACCTTC.

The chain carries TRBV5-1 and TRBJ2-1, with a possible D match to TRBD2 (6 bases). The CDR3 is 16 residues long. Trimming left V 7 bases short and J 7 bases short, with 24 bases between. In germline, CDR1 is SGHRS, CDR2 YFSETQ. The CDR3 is CASGPGGLGVWNEQFF. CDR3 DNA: TGCGCCAGCGGTCCCGGGGGATTAGGGGTATGGAATGAGCAGTTCTTC.

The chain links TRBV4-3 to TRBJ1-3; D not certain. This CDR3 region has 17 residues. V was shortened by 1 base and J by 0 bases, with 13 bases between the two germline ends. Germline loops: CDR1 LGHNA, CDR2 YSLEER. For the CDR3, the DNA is TGCGCCAGCAGCCAAGTTTACAGTACCTCCTCTGGAAACACCATATATTTT. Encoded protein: CASSQVYSTSSGNTIYF.

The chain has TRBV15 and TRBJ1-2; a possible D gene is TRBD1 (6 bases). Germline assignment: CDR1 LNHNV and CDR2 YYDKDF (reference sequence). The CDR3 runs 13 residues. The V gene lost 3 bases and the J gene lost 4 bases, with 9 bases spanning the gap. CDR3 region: CATSSSTGYGYTF. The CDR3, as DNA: TGTGCCACCAGCAGTTCGACAGGCTATGGCTACACCTTC.

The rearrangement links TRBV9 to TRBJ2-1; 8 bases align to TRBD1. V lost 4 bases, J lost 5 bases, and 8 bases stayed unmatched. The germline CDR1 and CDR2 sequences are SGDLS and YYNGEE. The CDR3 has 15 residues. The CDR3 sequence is CASSPPGTGNNEQFF. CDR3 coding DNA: TGTGCCAGCAGCCCTCCCGGGACAGGCAACAATGAGCAGTTCTTC.